This paragraph covers one T cell receptor (beta chain) sequence. This sample is part of a study of shared clonotypes between healthy human individuals. Trimming at V came to 1 base and at J to 5 bases, leaving 1 base not matched to a gene. The CDR3 consists of 14 residues. Germline CDR1 and CDR2: MGHRA and YSYEKL. DNA input for the unsorted PBMC replicate PCRs was around 300 ng, 30,000 to 35,000 T cell genomes. As processed by the authors: Filtering differed, since immunoSEQ gave only junction sequences and no quality scores. Some clones are missing from TCRdb's copy, which holds only in-frame ones; the method was immunoSEQ multiplex PCR. V and J calls and clone size are given by that table; D and trimming were obtained from the DNA. The profile covers about 560,000 clones, with around 80% appearing a single time and more than 10% taken by the ten largest.

This clonotype originated in a woman between 35 and 50 years old in good health. Some clones in this sample may be carry-over from other donors' samples. V is TRBV4-1 and J is TRBJ2-5; 10 positions agree with TRBD1. The sample was PBMCs. The CDR3 sequence: CASSQGDRGETQYF. CDR3 bases: TGCGCCAGCAGCCAAGGGGACAGGGGCGAGACCCAGTACTTC.